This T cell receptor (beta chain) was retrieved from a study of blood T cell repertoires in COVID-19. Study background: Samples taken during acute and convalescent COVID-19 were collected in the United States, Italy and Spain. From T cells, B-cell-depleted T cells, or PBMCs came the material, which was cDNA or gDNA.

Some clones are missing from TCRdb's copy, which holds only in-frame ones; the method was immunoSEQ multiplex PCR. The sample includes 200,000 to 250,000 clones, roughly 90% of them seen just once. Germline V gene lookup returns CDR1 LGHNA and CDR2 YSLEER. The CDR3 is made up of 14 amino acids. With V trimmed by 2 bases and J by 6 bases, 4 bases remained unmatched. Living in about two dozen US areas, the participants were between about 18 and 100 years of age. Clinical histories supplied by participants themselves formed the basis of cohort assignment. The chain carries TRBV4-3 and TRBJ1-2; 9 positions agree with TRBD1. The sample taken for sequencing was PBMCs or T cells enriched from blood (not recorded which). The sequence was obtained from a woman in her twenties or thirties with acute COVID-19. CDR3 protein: CASSQTGTGHGYTF. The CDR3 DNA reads TGCGCCAGCAGCCAAACCGGGACAGGGCATGGCTACACCTTC.